These 27 T cell receptor beta chains originate from one sample sequenced in a study of blood T cell repertoires in COVID-19. The assay was immunoSEQ multiplex PCR, and TCRdb's table has in-frame clones only and misses some. The repertoire holds over 450,000 clones, with around nine tenths as singletons. The sample comprised peripheral blood. These receptors all stem from a woman in her forties or fifties with COVID-19, enrolled during active disease.

The CDR3 DNA is TGTGCCAGCAGCCATGACCTGGGACTTTGGGGTGGAGAAAAACTGTTTTTT. Translating it yields CASSHDLGLWGGEKLFF. V usage is TRBV3-1 (or the pseudogene TRBV3-2) and J usage is TRBJ1-4, with D perhaps TRBD1 (5 bases). There are 17 residues in the CDR3. With 3 bases removed from V and 8 bases from J, the gap between germline ends came to 22 bases. Germline CDR1 reads LGHDT; CDR2 reads YNNKEL (reference sequence).

The chain employs TRBV27 and TRBJ2-3, with 11 bases fitting TRBD2. With V trimmed by 2 bases and J by 4 bases, 8 bases remained unmatched. Germline-derived CDR1 and CDR2 are MNHEY and SMNVEV (reference sequence). This CDR3 comprises 17 residues. The chain's CDR3 is CASSLGFAGLAADTQYF. The DNA of the CDR3 is TGTGCCAGCAGTTTAGGATTCGCGGGACTAGCGGCAGATACGCAGTATTTT.

The rearrangement uses TRBV30 and TRBJ1-2; no definite D call. Germline CDR1 and CDR2: GTSNPN and SVGIG (reference sequence). V lost 0 bases and J lost 8, with 10 bases in between. The CDR3 runs to 12 residues. The CDR3 region has the DNA TGTGCCTGGAGTGTACAGTATGGAGGCTACACCTTC. Translation gives CAWSVQYGGYTF.

The chain employs TRBV27 and TRBJ1-4; TRBD1 matches 10 bases. Germline V lookup: CDR1 MNHEY, CDR2 SMNVEV (reference sequence). CDR3 length equals 14 residues. J lost 5 bases, V lost 8 bases, and 5 bases had no gene match. For the CDR3, the DNA is TGTGCCAGCGGGGGGACAGGGGACAATGAAAAACTGTTTTTT. It translates to CASGGTGDNEKLFF. Filled out from reference TRBV27 and TRBJ1-4, the complete variable domain reads EAQVTQNPRYLITVTGKKLTVTCSQNMNHEYMSWYRQDPGLGLRQIYYSMNVEVTDKGDVPEGYKVSRKEKRNFPLILESPSPNQTSLYFCASGGTGDNEKLFFGSGTQLSVL.

The rearrangement uses TRBV5-5 and TRBJ2-7; D is undetermined. CDR1 is SGHKS, CDR2 YYEKEE, per germline (reference sequence). The CDR3 extends over 13 amino acids. V lost 0 bases and J lost 2, with 6 bases in between. The CDR3 DNA is TGTGCCAGCAGCTTGGATATTCCCTACGAGCAGTACTTC. This encodes CASSLDIPYEQYF.

CDR3: CAWSVLGLVPPEAFF. Here the CDR3 DNA reads TGTGCCTGGAGTGTTTTGGGGCTAGTGCCCCCTGAAGCTTTCTTT. V gene TRBV30 combines with J gene TRBJ1-1, with a weak D call TRBD1 (5 bases). Deletions cut 0 bases from V and 6 bases from J, with 17 bases between. The germline CDR1 and CDR2 sequences are GTSNPN and SVGIG (reference sequence). This CDR3 is 15 amino acids long.

The chain links TRBV4-1 to TRBJ2-4, with TRBD1 matching 8 bases. Germline trimming cut 5 bases from V and 0 bases from J; bases unmatched to any gene: 21. The CDR3 length is 21 residues. Germline CDR1 is MGHRA and CDR2 is YSYEKL. DNA of the CDR3: TGCGCCAGCAGCGGATCCCCGCCCCAGGGGGCCGATTCACTAGCCAAAAACATTCAGTACTTC. Translated: CASSGSPPQGADSLAKNIQYF.

This clone was picked up a small number of times. This chain uses TRBV24-1 with TRBJ1-2, with D perhaps matching TRBD1 (5 bases). CDR1 KGHDR and CDR2 SFDVKD come from the germline V gene. The ends were cut back, 2 bases at V and 4 bases at J, with 10 bases in the middle. The CDR3 extends over 14 amino acids. The DNA for the CDR3 is TGTGCCACCAGTGATTCGGGACTCATCTATGGCTACACCTTC. Translating it yields CATSDSGLIYGYTF.

As regards this clone: One end of the junction fails to match germline, which may point to a read error. The CDR3 DNA reads TGTGCCAGCAGGTTGGGACAGGGAGATGGCTACACCTTC. Its translation is CASRLGQGDGYTF. V and J are TRBV5-6 and TRBJ1-2; 9 nucleotides agree with TRBD1. Per the germline V gene, CDR1 is SGHDT and CDR2 is YYEEEE. CDR3 length: 13 residues.

V usage is TRBV5-8 and J usage is TRBJ1-6, with D uncertain. V shed 0 bases and J shed 10 bases, with 11 bases lying between them. Germline CDR1 SGHTS, CDR2 YDEGEE. This CDR3 region has 14 residues. CDR3: CASSLGRSGSPLHF. The CDR3 nucleotides are TGTGCCAGCAGCTTGGGCAGGTCAGGATCACCCCTCCACTTT. The full variable domain, in which reference TRBV5-8 and TRBJ1-6 provide the parts outside the CDR3, is EAGVTQSPTHLIKTRGQQATLRCSPISGHTSVYWYQQALGLGLQFLLWYDEGEERNRGNFPPRFSGRQFPNYSSELNVNALELEDSALYLCASSLGRSGSPLHFGNGTRLTVT.

Of note for this clone: The same CDR3 is also encoded by other DNA sequences in this sample. This rearrangement joins TRBV6-6 to TRBJ1-1; D gene uncertain. V gave up 2 bases and J gave up 5 bases, with 9 bases separating them. CDR1 and CDR2 (germline): MNHNY, SVGAGI (reference sequence). The CDR3 sequence is 13 residues long. CDR3: CASSYGRETEAFF. DNA of the CDR3: TGTGCCAGCAGTTACGGCCGGGAGACTGAAGCTTTCTTT.

As concerns this clone: Other DNA sequences in the sample encode the same CDR3. The chain recombines TRBV7-3 with TRBJ1-1; perhaps TRBD1 as D (6 bases). V was pared by 5 bases and J by 1 base, with 8 bases between. Per the germline V gene, CDR1 is SGHTA and CDR2 is FQGTGA. This CDR3 region has 13 residues. CDR3 sequence reads: CASSATGNTEAFF. As DNA, the CDR3 is TGTGCCAGCAGCGCGACAGGGAACACTGAAGCTTTCTTT.

The rearrangement uses TRBV9 and TRBJ1-5, with unresolved D. Trimming shortened V by 4 bases and J by 5 bases, and 13 bases separated the two germline ends. CDR3 length equals 14 residues. CDR1 SGDLS and CDR2 YYNGEE come from the germline V gene. The CDR3 loop reads CASSPTPRDQPQHF. The CDR3, as DNA: TGTGCCAGCAGCCCAACTCCCCGAGATCAGCCCCAGCATTTT.

The chain carries TRBV11-2 and TRBJ2-7; no definite D call. The CDR3 length is 12 residues. CDR1 is SGHAT and CDR2 is FQNNGV in the germline V gene. V was shortened by 1 base and J by 3 bases, with 4 bases between the two germline ends. Here the CDR3 reads CASSLGLYEQYF. CDR3 in DNA: TGTGCCAGCAGCTTAGGACTCTACGAGCAGTACTTC.

The rearrangement links TRBV7-9 to TRBJ1-2, with D possibly matching TRBD1 (5 bases). Germline CDR1 SEHNR, CDR2 FQNEAQ (reference sequence). The CDR3 extends over 14 amino acids. V was clipped by 3 bases and J by 8 bases, with 16 bases between them. CDR3 DNA: TGTGCCAGCAGCTTCGGGGACTCGTTTCTGGGCTACACCTTC. It translates to CASSFGDSFLGYTF.

Here the CDR3 DNA reads TGTGCCACCAGTCCGTCAGGGTCTAGCGGGGGACGGCAAGAGACCCAGTACTTC. Its translation is CATSPSGSSGGRQETQYF. This rearrangement joins TRBV24-1 to TRBJ2-5; 10 bases map to TRBD2. The CDR3 is 18 amino acids. The V gene end was trimmed by 6 bases and the J gene end by 2 bases; junction bases not matched to a gene: 14. Germline CDR1 KGHDR, CDR2 SFDVKD.

V and J are TRBV24-1 and TRBJ1-1; tentatively, D is TRBD1 (5 bases). This CDR3 region has 13 residues. V lost 3 bases to trimming and J lost 4 bases, with 8 bases between them. CDR1 and CDR2 from the germline V gene are KGHDR and SFDVKD. This CDR3 reads CATSDGGGTEAFF. The CDR3 DNA follows: TGTGCCACCAGTGATGGGGGGGGCACTGAAGCTTTCTTT.

The chain joins TRBV28 to TRBJ2-2, with D uncertain. Germline CDR1 reads MDHEN; CDR2 reads SYDVKM. Trimming left V 5 bases short and J 1 base short, with 11 bases between. The CDR3 is 15 residues long. The CDR3 sequence is CASSETRQNTGELFF. In nucleotides, the CDR3 is TGTGCCAGCAGTGAAACACGACAGAACACCGGGGAGCTGTTTTTT.

V is TRBV27 and J is TRBJ1-2, with TRBD1 as a possible D gene (5 bases). V was cut by 4 bases and J by 3 bases, with 9 bases left in between. The CDR3 has 13 amino acids. Germline V lookup: CDR1 MNHEY, CDR2 SMNVEV (reference sequence). The CDR3 bases are TGTGCCAGCAGTTCTGGGGGGGACTATGGCTACACCTTC. It translates to CASSSGGDYGYTF.

The rearrangement uses TRBV6-5 and TRBJ2-7; D might be TRBD1 (6 bases). Germline CDR1 and CDR2: MNHEY and SVGAGI. With 6 bases removed from V and 0 bases from J, the gap between germline ends came to 15 bases. The CDR3 is 15 residues long. The CDR3 DNA is TGTGCCAGCAGCTTAACCGGGACATCCTCCTACGAGCAGTACTTC. As protein: CASSLTGTSSYEQYF.

This clone was found a few times. This chain connects TRBV27 to TRBJ1-4; no firm D call. The CDR3 runs 12 residues. V was trimmed by 7 bases and J by 6 bases, leaving 9 bases between them. CDR1 and CDR2 from the germline V gene are MNHEY and SMNVEV (reference sequence). CDR3 in amino acids: CASKSVYEKLFF. In DNA form, the CDR3 reads TGTGCCAGCAAAAGCGTCTATGAAAAACTGTTTTTT.

The chain combines TRBV30 with TRBJ1-3; unclear D gene. The length of the CDR3 is 12 residues. CDR1 and CDR2 from the germline V gene are GTSNPN and SVGIG (reference sequence). V lost 5 bases and J 4 bases, leaving 9 bases between the germline ends. The CDR3 protein is CAWCSGGNTIYF. The CDR3 nucleotides are TGTGCCTGGTGCTCGGGGGGAAACACCATATATTTT.

The J gene is TRBJ1-4, the V gene TRBV7-2; TRBD1 matches 8 bases. CDR3 length: 14 residues. Trimming took 6 bases from V and 3 from J; bases not matched to a gene: 3. Germline V gene data show CDR1 as SGHTA and CDR2 as FQGNSA. CDR3 region: CASSPGQANEKLFF. The CDR3 DNA follows: TGTGCCAGCAGTCCGGGACAGGCTAATGAAAAACTGTTTTTT.

The rearrangement links TRBV7-8 to TRBJ1-1; D ambiguous. This CDR3 spans 13 amino acids. Trimming pared 6 bases from V and 0 bases from J, leaving 8 bases between. Germline assignment: CDR1 SGHVS and CDR2 FQNEAQ. The DNA for the CDR3 is TGTGCCAGCAGTTCGGTGATGAACACTGAAGCTTTCTTT. This sequence encodes CASSSVMNTEAFF.

J is TRBJ1-2 and V is TRBV6-5; D is undetermined. This CDR3 contains 12 residues. Trimming stripped 0 bases from V and 5 bases from J, with 4 bases between. Germline CDR1 and CDR2: MNHEY and SVGAGI. The CDR3 region is CASSYSEYGYTF. CDR3 nucleotide sequence: TGTGCCAGCAGTTACTCGGAGTATGGCTACACCTTC.

The gene calls are TRBV14 and TRBJ2-7; 7 bases are shared with TRBD1. The CDR3 is 13 residues long. Trimming took 3 bases from V and 6 from J; bases not matched to a gene: 5. Per the germline V gene, CDR1 is SGHDN and CDR2 is FVKESK. The chain's CDR3 is CASSQVGGSEQYF. The CDR3 DNA reads as TGTGCCAGCAGCCAGGTAGGGGGCAGCGAGCAGTACTTC.

The V gene is TRBV4-1, the J gene TRBJ1-2; D may be TRBD1 (5 bases). Germline V lookup: CDR1 MGHRA, CDR2 YSYEKL. The CDR3 length is 16 residues. The V and J ends lost 1 base and 2 bases respectively, with 14 bases between them. The CDR3 is CASSQGGAKLNYGYTF. CDR3 coding DNA: TGCGCCAGCAGCCAAGGTGGGGCCAAACTGAACTATGGCTACACCTTC.